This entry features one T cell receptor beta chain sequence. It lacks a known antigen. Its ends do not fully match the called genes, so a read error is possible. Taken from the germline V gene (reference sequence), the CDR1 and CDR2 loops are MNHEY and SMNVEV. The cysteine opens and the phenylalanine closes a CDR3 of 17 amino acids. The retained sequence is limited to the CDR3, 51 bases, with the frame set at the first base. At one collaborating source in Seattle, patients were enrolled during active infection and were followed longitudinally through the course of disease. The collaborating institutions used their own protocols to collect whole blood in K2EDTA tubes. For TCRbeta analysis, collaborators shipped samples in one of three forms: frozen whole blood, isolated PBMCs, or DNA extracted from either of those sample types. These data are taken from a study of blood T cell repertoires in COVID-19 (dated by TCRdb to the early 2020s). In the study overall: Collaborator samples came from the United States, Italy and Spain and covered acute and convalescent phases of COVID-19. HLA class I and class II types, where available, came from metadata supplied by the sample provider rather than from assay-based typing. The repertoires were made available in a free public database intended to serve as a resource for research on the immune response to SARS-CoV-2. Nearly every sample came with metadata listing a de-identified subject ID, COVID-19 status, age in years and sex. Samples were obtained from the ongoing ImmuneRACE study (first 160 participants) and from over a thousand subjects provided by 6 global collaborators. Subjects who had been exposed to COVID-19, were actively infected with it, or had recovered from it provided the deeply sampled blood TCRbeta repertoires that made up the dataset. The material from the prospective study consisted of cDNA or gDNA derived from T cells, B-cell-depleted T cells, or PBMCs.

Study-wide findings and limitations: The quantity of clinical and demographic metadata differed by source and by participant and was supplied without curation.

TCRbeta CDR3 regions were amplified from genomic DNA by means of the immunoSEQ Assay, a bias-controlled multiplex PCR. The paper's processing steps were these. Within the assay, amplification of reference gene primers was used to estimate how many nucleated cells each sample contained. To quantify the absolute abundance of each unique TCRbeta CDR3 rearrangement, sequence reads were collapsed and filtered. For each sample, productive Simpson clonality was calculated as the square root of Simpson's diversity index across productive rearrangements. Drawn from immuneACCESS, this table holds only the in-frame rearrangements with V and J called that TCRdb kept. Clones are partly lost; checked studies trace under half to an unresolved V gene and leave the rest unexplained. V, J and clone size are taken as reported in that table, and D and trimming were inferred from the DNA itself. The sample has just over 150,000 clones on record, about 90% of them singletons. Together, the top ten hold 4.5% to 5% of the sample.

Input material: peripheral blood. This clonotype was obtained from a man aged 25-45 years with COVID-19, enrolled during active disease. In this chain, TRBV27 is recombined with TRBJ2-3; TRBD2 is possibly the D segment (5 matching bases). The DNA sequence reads TGTGCCAGCAGCTTATGGGGAGCGGATCCTAGCACAGATACGCAGTATTTT. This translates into CASSLWGADPSTDTQYF.